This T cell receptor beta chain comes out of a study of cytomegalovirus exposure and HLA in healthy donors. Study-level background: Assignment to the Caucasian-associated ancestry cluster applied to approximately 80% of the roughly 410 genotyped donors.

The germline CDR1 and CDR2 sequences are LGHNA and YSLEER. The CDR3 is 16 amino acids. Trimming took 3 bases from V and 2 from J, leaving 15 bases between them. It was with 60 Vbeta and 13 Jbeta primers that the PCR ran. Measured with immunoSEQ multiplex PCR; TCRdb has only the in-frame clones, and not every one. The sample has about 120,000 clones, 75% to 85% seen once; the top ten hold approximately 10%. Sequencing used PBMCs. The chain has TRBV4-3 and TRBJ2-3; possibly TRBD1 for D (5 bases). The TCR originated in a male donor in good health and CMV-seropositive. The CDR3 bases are TGCGCCAGCAGCCAGGCCCGATGGGGCGACACAGATACGCAGTATTTT. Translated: CASSQARWGDTDTQYF.